This TCR beta chain was sequenced for a study of blood T cell repertoires in COVID-19. Study background: Nucleic acid was either cDNA or gDNA, and it came from T cells, B-cell-depleted T cells, or PBMCs.

Participants' reported clinical history set cohort assignment. Here immunoSEQ multiplex PCR was the method, and the copy in TCRdb shows in-frame clones only, minus some. This table holds more than 250,000 clones, approximately 90% found once. From germline, CDR1 is MGHRA and CDR2 YSYEKL. This CDR3 has 15 amino acids. V trimming: 7 bases; J trimming: 8 bases; junction bases outside the gene matches: 8. The sample taken for sequencing was PBMCs or T cells enriched from blood (not recorded which). The gene calls are TRBV4-1 and TRBJ1-6; 10 bases align to TRBD1. This TCR was sampled from a woman aged 40 to 49 with acute COVID-19. The DNA of the CDR3 is TGCGCCAGCACCCAGGGACAGGGGCTTGATTCACCCCTCCACTTT. It translates to CASTQGQGLDSPLHF.